Shown below are 29 T cell receptor beta chains from a single sample sequenced in a study of shared clonotypes between healthy human individuals. Generated by immunoSEQ multiplex PCR, the TCRdb table keeps only in-frame clones and is missing some. This repertoire shows a few hundred thousand clones, roughly 91% found once; its top ten account for 15% to 20%. Sequenced material: memory CD8+ T cells sorted from blood. The subset: CD45RO+ cells pooled with CCR7-negative TemRA cells. The origin of the receptors is a man aged 18 to 29 in good health.

This chain uses TRBV7-9 with TRBJ2-7, with unresolved D. Trimming removed 1 base from V and 4 bases from J, with 11 bases in between. The germline V gene encodes CDR1 SEHNR and CDR2 FQNEAQ (reference sequence). The CDR3 length is 14 residues. The CDR3 spells CASSLGTQTYEQYF. In DNA, the CDR3 is TGTGCCAGCAGCTTAGGGACCCAAACATACGAGCAGTACTTC. Full variable domain (rest looked up from reference TRBV7-9 and TRBJ2-7): DTGVSQNPRHKITKRGQNVTFRCDPISEHNRLYWYRQTLGQGPEFLTYFQNEAQLEKSRLLSDRFSAERPKGSFSTLEIQRTEQGDSAMYLCASSLGTQTYEQYFGPGTRLTVT.

This clone appeared a few times. Other DNA sequences within the sample encode an identical CDR3. This chain connects TRBV10-3 to TRBJ2-3; D perhaps matches TRBD2 (6 bases). Trimming shortened V by 4 bases and J by 2 bases, and 10 bases separated the two germline ends. Germline V gene sequence: CDR1 ENHRY, CDR2 SYGVKD. The CDR3 loop spans 14 amino acids. CDR3 bases: TGTGCCATCAGTGTCGGGGGACCCACAGATACGCAGTATTTT. This codes for CAISVGGPTDTQYF.

The genes are TRBV2 and TRBJ2-7, with D uncertain. The V end lost 7 bases, the J end lost 4 bases, and 11 bases lay between the germline ends. CDR3 size: 12 residues. Per the germline V gene, CDR1 is SNHLY and CDR2 is FYNNEI. The CDR3 bases are TGTGCCAGCACAAGGCGCGCTTACGAGCAGTACTTC. Protein sequence: CASTRRAYEQYF.

The chain carries TRBV9 and TRBJ1-5; the D is unclear. The V gene's germline CDR1 is SGDLS and CDR2 YYNGEE. The CDR3 runs 15 residues. V lost 1 base and J 0 bases, leaving 8 bases between the germline ends. CDR3 bases: TGTGCCAGCAGCGTATCTGGGTTTAGCAATCAGCCCCAGCATTTT. Its translation is CASSVSGFSNQPQHF. Filled out from reference TRBV9 and TRBJ1-5, the complete variable domain reads DSGVTQTPKHLITATGQRVTLRCSPRSGDLSVYWYQQSLDQGLQFLIQYYNGEERAKGNILERFSAQQFPDLHSELNLSSLELGDSALYFCASSVSGFSNQPQHFGDGTRLSIL.

This clone was found once. The chain uses TRBV5-1 and TRBJ2-2, with a possible D match to TRBD2 (6 bases). CDR3 length: 13 residues. Trimming removed 3 bases at V and 6 bases at J, with 9 bases between. CDR1 and CDR2 (germline): SGHRS, YFSETQ. As DNA, the CDR3 is TGCGCCAGCAGCTGGGAGGAGGCCGGGGAGCTGTTTTTT. Protein sequence: CASSWEEAGELFF.

The chain carries TRBV5-1 and TRBJ2-7; D may be TRBD2 (6 bases). Trimming removed 4 bases at V and 0 bases at J, with 20 bases between. In germline, CDR1 is SGHRS, CDR2 YFSETQ. The CDR3 extends over 17 amino acids. The CDR3 DNA reads as TGCGCCAGCAGCCGGGGAGGAGGAGAAATAGCCTCCTACGAGCAGTACTTC. Protein: CASSRGGGEIASYEQYF.

This clone was picked up one time. The chain recombines TRBV6-5 with TRBJ2-3; D unresolved. The CDR3 is made up of 14 amino acids. V lost 2 bases and J lost 6, with 12 bases in between. From germline, CDR1 is MNHEY and CDR2 SVGAGI. The chain's CDR3 is CASSYLGQEDTQYF. The CDR3 DNA reads as TGTGCCAGCAGTTACCTTGGGCAGGAGGATACGCAGTATTTT.

The V gene is TRBV28, the J gene TRBJ1-2, with D perhaps TRBD1 (5 bases). CDR1 is MDHEN, CDR2 SYDVKM, per germline. V lost 5 bases and J lost 3, with 7 bases in between. This CDR3 comprises 12 residues. In DNA form, the CDR3 reads TGTGCCAGCAGTGGGGCGGACTATGGCTACACCTTC. It specifies CASSGADYGYTF.

The chain uses TRBV4-3 and TRBJ2-5; 10 bases line up with TRBD2. The CDR3 runs 18 residues. The germline CDR1 and CDR2 sequences are LGHNA and YSLEER. Losses at the gene ends were 0 bases for V and 4 bases for J; bases not matched to a gene: 11. This CDR3 is CASSQDFLAGEGRETQYF. The CDR3 DNA reads as TGCGCCAGCAGCCAAGATTTCCTAGCGGGAGAGGGTCGAGAGACCCAGTACTTC.

The rearrangement joins TRBV15 to TRBJ1-2, with D maybe TRBD1 (5 bases). Trimming shortened V by 3 bases and J by 8 bases, and 19 bases separated the two germline ends. This CDR3 contains 15 residues. The germline V gene has CDR1 LNHNV and CDR2 YYDKDF (reference sequence). CDR3 residues: CATSSSIGGSDGYTF. The CDR3 bases are TGTGCCACCAGCAGCTCGATCGGGGGATCGGACGGCTACACCTTC.

V usage is TRBV6-6 and J usage is TRBJ1-1; a weak D match, TRBD1 (5 bases). CDR1 MNHNY and CDR2 SVGAGI come from the germline V gene (reference sequence). Trimming took off 8 bases at V and 1 base at J, with 14 bases between the two ends. The CDR3 consists of 14 residues. CDR3: CASRLGRTNTEAFF. The CDR3 nucleotides are TGTGCCAGCCGATTGGGGCGCACGAACACTGAAGCTTTCTTT.

The V gene is TRBV5-6, the J gene TRBJ2-1, with D unclear. The V end was cut by 1 base, the J end by 2 bases, with 13 bases between. This CDR3 region has 16 residues. Germline V gene lookup returns CDR1 SGHDT and CDR2 YYEEEE. CDR3 nucleotides: TGTGCCAGCAGCTTGCCAAGGCGGATCACCTACAATGAGCAGTTCTTC. Translation gives CASSLPRRITYNEQFF.

V is TRBV11-2 and J is TRBJ2-1, with 16 bases identical to TRBD2. V was pared by 5 bases and J by 9 bases, with 4 bases of the junction left unmatched. The length of the CDR3 is 15 residues. Per the germline V gene, CDR1 is SGHAT and CDR2 is FQNNGV. In nucleotides, the CDR3 is TGTGCCAGCAGCCTGGGACTAGCGGGGGGGATTGAGCAGTTCTTC. Translated, it gives CASSLGLAGGIEQFF.

CDR3 coding DNA: TGTGCCAGCAGCCCTCTAGCGGGGTCGAACACCGGGGAGCTGTTTTTT. It specifies CASSPLAGSNTGELFF. This chain links TRBV11-2 with TRBJ2-2; 9 bases agree with TRBD2. This CDR3 comprises 16 residues. V gave up 5 bases and J gave up 0 bases; unmatched junction bases: 4. Germline V gene data show CDR1 as SGHAT and CDR2 as FQNNGV.

The V and J genes are TRBV6-5 and TRBJ2-5; D is uncertain. This CDR3 is 15 amino acids long. Germline V gives CDR1 MNHEY, CDR2 SVGAGI. The V end lost 5 bases, the J end lost 4 bases, and 17 bases lay between the germline ends. The DNA for the CDR3 is TGTGCCAGCAGTCCCCTTTTGTCTGGCTCAGAGACCCAGTACTTC. Translated: CASSPLLSGSETQYF.

The table lists this clone with a count of one. The chain links TRBV5-4 to TRBJ2-7, with 7 bases fitting TRBD2. The germline V gene encodes CDR1 SGHNT and CDR2 YYREEE (reference sequence). After removal of 2 bases from V and 1 base from J, the junction contained 3 bases not matched to a gene. The CDR3 contains 14 residues. CDR3 amino acids: CASSFRGSSYEQYF. The CDR3 nucleotides read TGTGCCAGCAGCTTCCGCGGGAGTTCCTACGAGCAGTACTTC. Based on the CDR3 plus reference TRBV5-4 and TRBJ2-7, the full variable domain is ETGVTQSPTHLIKTRGQQVTLRCSSQSGHNTVSWYQQALGQGPQFIFQYYREEENGRGNFPPRFSGLQFPNYSSELNVNALELDDSALYLCASSFRGSSYEQYFGPGTRLTVT.

The rearrangement joins TRBV4-1 to TRBJ1-5, with D unclear. The CDR3 is made up of 13 amino acids. Germline V gene data show CDR1 as MGHRA and CDR2 as YSYEKL. Deletions cut 0 bases from V and 7 bases from J, with 7 bases between. This chain's CDR3 is CASSQDMGQPQHF. CDR3 sequence (DNA): TGCGCCAGCAGCCAAGATATGGGCCAGCCCCAGCATTTT.

DNA for the CDR3: TGCGCCAGCAGCTTGGAGCTGGCAACTGAAGCTTTCTTT. Its protein product is CASSLELATEAFF. The J gene is TRBJ1-1, the V gene TRBV5-1; D is ambiguous. CDR1 and CDR2 (germline): SGHRS, YFSETQ. Trimming removed 0 bases from V and 5 bases from J, with 8 bases in between. The CDR3 covers 13 residues.

This chain joins TRBV2 and TRBJ2-4; D gene unclear. This CDR3 contains 12 residues. V was trimmed by 6 bases and J by 4 bases, leaving 7 bases between them. The germline V gene has CDR1 SNHLY and CDR2 FYNNEI. The CDR3 region has the DNA TGTGCCAGCAGCGACGGGAAAAACATTCAGTACTTC. Its protein is CASSDGKNIQYF.

With regard to this clone: This specimen includes other DNA sequences encoding the same CDR3. The CDR3 DNA follows: TGTGCCAGCAGCTTGGGGAGCTCCTACGAGCAGTACTTC. Protein: CASSLGSSYEQYF. J is TRBJ2-7 and V is TRBV13; a weak D match, TRBD2 (5 bases). Trimming took off 3 bases at V and 0 bases at J, with 6 bases between the two ends. The length of the CDR3 is 13 residues. CDR1 PRHDT and CDR2 FYEKMQ come from the germline V gene (reference sequence).

This clone showed up just once. The rearrangement joins TRBV7-9 to TRBJ2-2; 9 nucleotides align to TRBD1. Germline lookup yields CDR1 SEHNR and CDR2 FQNEAQ (reference sequence). The V and J ends lost 5 bases and 6 bases, in that order; junction bases with no gene match: 7. This CDR3 is built from 15 residues. The CDR3 nucleotides are TGTGCCAGCAGCGAGTCGGACAGGGGACCCGGGGAGCTGTTTTTT. Translation: CASSESDRGPGELFF.

In this sample, this clone turned up a few times. The chain employs TRBV30 and TRBJ1-5; no definite D call. The ends were cut back, 1 base at V and 0 bases at J, with 7 bases in the middle. Germline V gene lookup returns CDR1 GTSNPN and CDR2 SVGIG (reference sequence). This CDR3 is 14 amino acids long. CDR3 DNA: TGTGCCTGGAGTGCCGTAGATAGCAATCAGCCCCAGCATTTT. It yields the protein CAWSAVDSNQPQHF.

Notes on this clone: Germline and junction disagree at one end, which may indicate a read error. The chain carries TRBV7-3 and TRBJ1-1; 7 nucleotides line up with TRBD1. The CDR3 runs 15 residues. CDR1 is SGHTA, CDR2 FQGTGA, per germline. CDR3 nucleotide sequence: TGTGCCAGCACCTTAACCCCCACAGGGGACCCTGAAGCTTTCTTT. As protein: CASTLTPTGDPEAFF.

The rearrangement uses TRBV5-1 and TRBJ2-7; D possibly matches TRBD1 or TRBD2 (6 bases each). The germline CDR1 and CDR2 sequences are SGHRS and YFSETQ. Trimming cost V 4 bases and J 2 bases, with 13 bases left between them. This CDR3 is built from 14 residues. Here the CDR3 reads CASSPRGGPYEQYF. The CDR3 nucleotides read TGCGCCAGCAGCCCCAGAGGGGGGCCCTACGAGCAGTACTTC.

V is TRBV27 and J is TRBJ2-1, with D possibly matching TRBD2 (5 bases). Trimming shortened V by 8 bases and J by 6 bases, and 14 bases separated the two germline ends. Germline V lookup: CDR1 MNHEY, CDR2 SMNVEV (reference sequence). The CDR3 spans 13 residues. CDR3 protein: CASGVGGGNEQFF. The CDR3 DNA reads TGTGCCAGCGGGGTTGGCGGAGGCAATGAGCAGTTCTTC.

This chain uses TRBV28 with TRBJ2-2, with unresolved D. Between the trimmed V and J ends, which lost 3 bases and 5 bases, there was a span of 22 bases. Germline CDR1 reads MDHEN; CDR2 reads SYDVKM. The CDR3 length is 18 residues. The CDR3 sequence is CASSFWIVGLVRTGELFF. The CDR3 DNA reads TGTGCCAGCAGTTTCTGGATAGTGGGTCTAGTTCGTACCGGGGAGCTGTTTTTT.

This clone was detected only once. This chain connects TRBV6-5 to TRBJ2-7, with a possible D match to TRBD1 (6 bases). CDR1 and CDR2 (germline): MNHEY, SVGAGI. Trimming shortened V by 6 bases and J by 0 bases, and 12 bases separated the two germline ends. CDR3 length: 14 amino acids. The CDR3 protein is CASRNRVGSYEQYF. The CDR3 DNA sequence: TGTGCCAGCAGGAACAGGGTTGGCTCCTACGAGCAGTACTTC.

Details on this clone: Sequence at one end of the junction differs from germline and may be a read error. J is TRBJ2-7 and V is TRBV7-7; D is unclear. The CDR3 spans 13 residues. Germline loops: CDR1 SSHAT, CDR2 FNYEAQ (reference sequence). The CDR3 sequence is CASSLVVWSEQYF. The CDR3 bases are TGTGCTAGCAGCTTAGTAGTTTGGAGCGAGCAGTACTTC.

On this clone: The germline gene is not matched at one end of the junction; a read error may be the cause. V and J are TRBV4-1 and TRBJ2-1; D is perhaps TRBD1 or TRBD2 (5 bases each). The CDR3 loop spans 15 amino acids. Germline V gene sequence: CDR1 MGHRA, CDR2 YSYEKL. As DNA, the CDR3 is TGCGCCAGCAGCGAAGAGGGGCGATCCTACAATGAGCAGTTCTTC. Encoded protein: CASSEEGRSYNEQFF.